The source of this TCR beta chain is a study of cytomegalovirus exposure and HLA in healthy donors. General study results and limits: Immune exposure data for these donors was limited to CMV serostatus.

Regarding donors, all were healthy bone marrow donors. This clone was observed a handful of times. Its antigen remains unknown. The PCR ran on 60 Vbeta and 13 Jbeta primers. The data were produced by immunoSEQ multiplex PCR, yet TCRdb's version contains in-frame clones alone and is incomplete. The sample includes about 160,000 clones, roughly 85% of them seen just once. Sequenced sample: PBMCs. This receptor was taken from a man under 40 in good health and CMV-seronegative.

The CDR3 protein is CASSLDRGGNQPQHF. The CDR3 DNA reads TGTGCCAGCAGCTTAGACCGGGGGGGCAATCAGCCCCAGCATTTT. This chain uses TRBV11-2 with TRBJ1-5; a possible D gene is TRBD1 (5 bases). The CDR3 runs to 15 residues. Per the germline V gene, CDR1 is SGHAT and CDR2 is FQNNGV. The V end was cut by 0 bases, the J end by 2 bases, with 8 bases between.